The 28 T cell receptor beta chains below all came from one sample that was sequenced in a study of blood T cells in healthy people across ages. Primers used in a second PCR of about 6 to 12 cycles were a sample-barcoded 5' primer and a J-beta primer mix. TCRdb used MiXCR to reprocess the 5' RACE reads, holding one entry per CDR3 protein. The data hold over 300,000 distinct CDR3 sequences, with 45% to 60% observed a single time. The specimen sequenced was blood. All receptors derive from a man in his 60s in good health.

Comment on this clonotype: The junction departs from germline at one end; a sequencing error may be responsible. This chain links TRBV7-9 with TRBJ2-1; 7 bases match TRBD2. The CDR3 runs to 16 residues. Looked up from germline, CDR1 is SEHNR and CDR2 is FQNEAQ (reference sequence). The CDR3 region has the DNA TGTCCCAGCCGGAGCGGGCTAGCGGACTCCTACAATGAGCAGTTCTTC. It is translated as CPSRSGLADSYNEQFF. The variable domain in full, completed from reference TRBV7-9 and TRBJ2-1, reads DTGVSQNPRHKITKRGQNVTFRCDPISEHNRLYWYRQTLGQGPEFLTYFQNEAQLEKSRLLSDRFSAERPKGSFSTLEIQRTEQGDSAMYLCPSRSGLADSYNEQFFGPGTRLTVL.

This clonotype has more than one count but fewer than ten. The chain links TRBV6-6 to TRBJ1-2, with D possibly TRBD1 on 6 matching bases. Per germline, CDR1 MNHNY and CDR2 SVGAGI (reference sequence). The CDR3 has 15 amino acids. The ends were cut back, 5 bases at V and 4 bases at J, with 17 bases in the middle. The CDR3 reads CASSKQGPLGYGYTF. Here the CDR3 DNA reads TGTGCCAGCAGTAAACAGGGTCCCCTCGGCTATGGCTACACCTTC.

The chain couples TRBV19 to TRBJ1-6; unclear D gene. V dropped 6 bases and J dropped 7 bases, with 16 bases sitting between them. Germline loops: CDR1 LNHDA, CDR2 SQIVND (reference sequence). The CDR3 extends over 15 amino acids. The CDR3, as DNA: TGTGCCAGTAGCCCAGGTTGGAAGGTAAATTCACCCCTCCACTTT. Translated: CASSPGWKVNSPLHF.

This rearrangement joins TRBV6-6 to TRBJ2-1, with a tentative D call TRBD2 (7 bases). Germline assignment: CDR1 MNHNY and CDR2 SVGAGI (reference sequence). The CDR3 runs 15 residues. V lost 2 bases, J lost 4 bases, and 12 bases lay in between. The CDR3: CASSYKGEGYNEQFF. In nucleotides, the CDR3 is TGTGCCAGCAGTTACAAGGGGGAGGGTTACAATGAGCAGTTCTTC.

This clonotype was counted many times. V usage is TRBV4-2 and J usage is TRBJ2-7; 7 bases are a match to TRBD1. J gave up 2 bases and V 4 bases, and 8 bases lay outside the gene matches. Germline V gives CDR1 LGHNA, CDR2 YNFKEQ. This CDR3 is 15 amino acids long. The CDR3: CASSPTGVGTYEQYF. The CDR3 DNA reads TGTGCCAGCAGCCCAACAGGGGTCGGGACCTACGAGCAGTACTTC.

The chain recombines TRBV3-1 with TRBJ1-4; TRBD1 matches 7 bases. V dropped 7 bases and J dropped 8; count of bases not matched to a gene: 7. Per germline, CDR1 LGHDT and CDR2 YNNKEL (reference sequence). The CDR3 loop spans 13 amino acids. CDR3 coding DNA: TGTGCCAGCAACCGACGGGACAGCGAAAAACTGTTTTTT. Protein product: CASNRRDSEKLFF.

The sample holds a few counts of this clonotype. The V and J genes are TRBV29-1 and TRBJ2-3; a weak D match, TRBD2 (6 bases). The CDR3 is 12 amino acids. With 4 bases removed from V and 3 bases from J, the gap between germline ends came to 8 bases. Looked up from germline, CDR1 is SQVTM and CDR2 is ANQGSEA. In DNA form, the CDR3 reads TGCAGCGTTGGCGGGGTTACAGATACGCAGTATTTT. Protein sequence: CSVGGVTDTQYF.

V usage is TRBV20-1 and J usage is TRBJ2-7; 9 nucleotides agree with TRBD2. The CDR3 runs to 14 residues. Unmatched junction bases numbered 12, after V lost 5 bases and J lost 7 bases. Germline CDR1 DFQATT, CDR2 SNEGSKA (reference sequence). The CDR3 spells CSAGASGVGVEQYF. CDR3 nucleotide sequence: TGCAGTGCTGGGGCTAGCGGGGTTGGGGTGGAGCAGTACTTC.

Comment on this clonotype: The junction does not match germline at one end; this may be a read error. The J gene is TRBJ2-5, the V gene TRBV6-1; 10 bases are a match to TRBD2. The V gene's germline CDR1 is MNHNS and CDR2 SASEGT. The CDR3 contains 14 residues. As DNA, the CDR3 is TGTGCTAGCAGTACTAGCGGGGTTCAAGAGACCCAGTACTTC. As protein: CASSTSGVQETQYF.

The chain has TRBV29-1 and TRBJ2-1; D is unresolved. Germline V gene lookup returns CDR1 SQVTM and CDR2 ANQGSEA. Trimming took 2 bases from V and 10 from J, leaving 12 bases between them. This CDR3 is 12 amino acids long. The CDR3 is CSVEFRSGEQFF. The CDR3 nucleotides are TGCAGCGTTGAATTCCGATCAGGAGAGCAGTTCTTC.

In DNA form, the CDR3 reads TGCGCCAGCAGCTTGGCTGGGGAGGATGGCTACACCTTC. Its translation: CASSLAGEDGYTF. The chain carries TRBV5-1 and TRBJ1-2, with D unclear. The CDR3 has 13 residues. V was clipped by 0 bases and J by 6 bases, with 9 bases between them. Per the germline V gene, CDR1 is SGHRS and CDR2 is YFSETQ.

This clonotype was observed a single time. CDR3 sequence reads: CASRTTSLNYNEQYF. CDR3 coding DNA: TGTGCCAGCAGAACGACTAGCTTAAATTACAATGAGCAGTACTTC. The chain joins TRBV7-2 to TRBJ2-1; 7 nucleotides line up with TRBD2. TRBJ2-7 explains the end of the DNA better; the J call may be wrong. The length of the CDR3 is 15 residues. Germline CDR1 reads SGHTA; CDR2 reads FQGNSA.

The J gene is TRBJ2-1, the V gene TRBV7-3, with 8 bases fitting TRBD2. Germline-derived CDR1 and CDR2 are SGHTA and FQGTGA. CDR3 length: 15 residues. Losses at the gene ends were 5 bases for V and 10 bases for J; bases not matched to a gene: 13. The CDR3 protein is CASSTGLAGKGEQFF. The CDR3 DNA follows: TGTGCCAGCAGCACGGGGTTAGCGGGAAAGGGAGAGCAGTTCTTC.

This clonotype has a single count. The chain carries TRBV6-5 and TRBJ2-1; TRBD2 is a possible D gene (6 bases). The CDR3 is 14 residues long. Germline-derived CDR1 and CDR2 are MNHEY and SVGAGI. V shed 0 bases and J shed 3 bases, with 6 bases lying between them. This CDR3 reads CASSYSRGYNEQFF. The CDR3 region has the DNA TGTGCCAGCAGTTACTCGCGGGGCTACAATGAGCAGTTCTTC.

This chain's CDR3 is CASSRLPRPYGYTF. In nucleotides, the CDR3 is TGTGCCAGCAGCCGACTCCCCCGTCCATATGGCTACACCTTC. The chain has TRBV5-7 and TRBJ1-2; no reliable D call. TRBV5-7 belongs to the ORF category, with a function that is uncertain. The CDR3 is 14 residues long. V lost 4 bases, J lost 5 bases, and 15 bases lay in between.

The chain uses TRBV9 and TRBJ2-7, with D possibly TRBD1 on 6 matching bases. Judging by the DNA end, TRBJ2-5 fits better; the J call may be wrong. Germline V gives CDR1 SGDLS, CDR2 YYNGEE. The CDR3 extends over 16 amino acids. The CDR3 sequence is CASSVRSVDSQQTQYF. The CDR3 DNA follows: TGTGCCAGCAGCGTACGAAGTGTGGACAGCCAGCAGACCCAGTACTTC.

In its sample, this clonotype was seen a few times. The chain has TRBV6-5 and TRBJ2-1; TRBD2 matches 14 bases. Germline trimming cut 6 bases from V and 10 bases from J; bases unmatched to any gene: 11. The CDR3 has 16 amino acids. The germline V gene has CDR1 MNHEY and CDR2 SVGAGI. This chain's CDR3 is CASSKLPTSGRAEQFF. Written as DNA, the CDR3 is TGTGCCAGCAGCAAACTCCCGACTAGCGGGAGGGCAGAGCAGTTCTTC.

The genes are TRBV4-3 and TRBJ2-1, with 11 positions matching TRBD2. The CDR3 loop spans 15 amino acids. V shed 4 bases and J 7 bases; nucleotides not matched to a gene: 6. CDR1 and CDR2 from the germline V gene are LGHNA and YSLEER. The CDR3 is CASSLGLAAENEQFF. CDR3 nucleotide sequence: TGCGCCAGCAGCCTGGGACTAGCGGCGGAGAATGAGCAGTTCTTC.

A word on this clonotype: Since a much larger clone is just one base distant, this may be a read error. V and J are TRBV3-1 and TRBJ2-5, with D possibly being TRBD2 (6 bases). V lost 1 base and J 3 bases, leaving 15 bases between the germline ends. The germline CDR1 and CDR2 sequences are LGHDT and YNNKEL (reference sequence). This CDR3 is 16 amino acids long. CDR3 loop: CASSQGSHRREETQYF. CDR3 coding DNA: TGTGCCAGCAGCCAAGGTTCTCACAGGAGGGAAGAGACCCAGTACTTC.

The chain couples TRBV12-3 or TRBV12-4 to TRBJ2-3, with unresolved D. CDR3 size: 13 residues. The ends were cut back, 8 bases at V and 8 bases at J, with 17 bases in the middle. This CDR3 is CASCPGKKFTQYF. The CDR3 DNA follows: TGTGCCAGCTGCCCCGGAAAAAAGTTTACGCAGTATTTT.

This chain joins TRBV20-1 and TRBJ2-3, with 7 bases aligning to TRBD1. Germline V gene sequence: CDR1 DFQATT, CDR2 SNEGSKA (reference sequence). The CDR3 totals 14 residues. With 3 bases clipped from V and 2 bases from J, the junction kept 5 bases outside the gene matches. DNA of the CDR3: TGCAGTGCTAGGAGCGGACAGGCCACAGATACGCAGTATTTT. Its protein is CSARSGQATDTQYF.

This clonotype was picked up many times. The chain recombines TRBV28 with TRBJ2-6; no clear D gene. CDR3 length: 15 residues. Germline assignment: CDR1 MDHEN and CDR2 SYDVKM. V was trimmed by 6 bases and J by 6 bases, leaving 15 bases between them. CDR3 in amino acids: CASSTPKLVANVLTF. The CDR3 DNA is TGTGCCAGCAGCACACCTAAGCTGGTGGCCAACGTCCTGACTTTC. The full variable domain, completed using reference TRBV28 and TRBJ2-6, is DVKVTQSSRYLVKRTGEKVFLECVQDMDHENMFWYRQDPGLGLRLIYFSYDVKMKEKGDIPEGYSVSREKKERFSLILESASTNQTSMYLCASSTPKLVANVLTFGAGSRLTVL.

This clonotype was detected ten times or more. As DNA, the CDR3 is TGTGCCAGCAGCTTGGAGGACTCCCGAGATACGCAGTATTTT. Amino acids: CASSLEDSRDTQYF. The V call is TRBV5-5, the J call TRBJ2-3, with D possibly matching TRBD2 (5 bases). V was clipped by 0 bases and J by 5 bases, with 10 bases between them. The CDR3 has 14 residues. The germline V gene encodes CDR1 SGHKS and CDR2 YYEKEE (reference sequence).

This clonotype has a single count. One end of the junction does not line up with germline, which may come from a read error. The chain recombines TRBV24-1 with TRBJ1-2; D gene uncertain. The CDR3 covers 12 residues. Germline V gene sequence: CDR1 KGHDR, CDR2 SFDVKD. The CDR3 coding sequence is TGTGCCACCAGTGATGGGTTCTATGGCTACACATTC. This gives the protein CATSDGFYGYTF.

This clonotype was counted many times. The chain links TRBV25-1 to TRBJ2-7; D call uncertain. The germline gives CDR1 MGHDK, CDR2 SYGVNS. CDR3 length: 10 residues. Trimming shortened V by 7 bases and J by 12 bases, and 13 bases separated the two germline ends. The CDR3 DNA reads TGTGCCAGCAAAGCGCAGGACCCGTACTTC. Translated: CASKAQDPYF.

This chain joins TRBV7-2 and TRBJ2-7, with TRBD2 matching over 12 bases. J gave up 5 bases and V 5 bases, and 10 bases lay outside the gene matches. The CDR3 contains 16 residues. Germline values: CDR1 SGHTA, CDR2 FQGNSA. This CDR3 is CASSLQTSGSIHEQYF. DNA for the CDR3: TGTGCCAGCAGCCTACAGACTAGCGGGAGTATCCACGAGCAGTACTTC.

This chain connects TRBV30 to TRBJ2-6, with D unclear. V lost 6 bases, J lost 5 bases, and 14 bases lay in between. The CDR3 is made up of 14 amino acids. Germline CDR1 GTSNPN, CDR2 SVGIG (reference sequence). Written as DNA, the CDR3 is TGTGCCTGTGGTCCGGATTCCTGGGCCAACGTCCTGACTTTC. Protein: CACGPDSWANVLTF.

This clonotype was counted ten times or more. This chain connects TRBV12-3 or TRBV12-4 to TRBJ1-6; 9 nucleotides align to TRBD1. There are 15 residues in the CDR3. The V and J ends lost 5 bases and 10 bases, in that order; junction bases with no gene match: 9. The CDR3 protein is CASSPRTGEGSPLHF. The CDR3 bases are TGTGCCAGCAGTCCCCGGACAGGGGAAGGGTCACCCCTCCACTTT.